The clone carrying this T cell receptor (beta chain) was detected once. Its antigen is unidentified. The source of the sample is a study of T cell responses to AZD1222 COVID-19 vaccine. Study-wide findings and caveats: Only a handful of AZD1222 recipients were seropositive at baseline.

V lost 5 bases, J lost 8 bases, and 10 bases lay in between. Per the germline V gene, CDR1 is LNHDA and CDR2 is SQIVND (reference sequence). The CDR3 sequence is 13 residues long. Repertoires were generated with immunoSEQ multiplex PCR, while TCRdb's copy carries only in-frame clones and drops some. This sample has about 64,000 clones, with 80% to 95% found just once. The material sequenced was peripheral blood, taken 28 days after the second dose of the MenACWY control vaccine. This chain joins TRBV19 and TRBJ2-6; the D gene is possibly TRBD2 (5 bases). The sequence derives from an adult who received the MenACWY meningococcal vaccine as a control. DNA for the CDR3: TGTGCCAGTAGTCGAGGAGGCACCAACGTCCTGACTTTC. It encodes CASSRGGTNVLTF.